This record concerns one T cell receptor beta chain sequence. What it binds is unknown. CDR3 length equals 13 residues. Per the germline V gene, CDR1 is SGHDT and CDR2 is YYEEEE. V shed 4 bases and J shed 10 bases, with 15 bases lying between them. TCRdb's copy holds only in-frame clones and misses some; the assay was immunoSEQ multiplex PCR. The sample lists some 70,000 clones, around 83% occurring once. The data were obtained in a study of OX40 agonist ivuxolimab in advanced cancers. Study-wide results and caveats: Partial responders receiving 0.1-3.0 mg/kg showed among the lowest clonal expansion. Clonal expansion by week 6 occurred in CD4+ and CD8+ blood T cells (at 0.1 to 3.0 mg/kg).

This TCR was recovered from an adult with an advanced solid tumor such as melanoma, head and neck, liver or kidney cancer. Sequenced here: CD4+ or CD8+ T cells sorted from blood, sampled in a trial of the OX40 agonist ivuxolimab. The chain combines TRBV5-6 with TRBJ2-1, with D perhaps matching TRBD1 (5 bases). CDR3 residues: CASSPAQGREQFF. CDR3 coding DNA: TGTGCCAGCAGCCCCGCCCAGGGCAGAGAGCAGTTCTTC.